The next 15 T cell receptor beta chains were all read from a single sample in a study of CD4 T cells in relation to SARS-CoV-2 and coronaviruses. Unexposed donor CD4+ T cells date from about 2011-2019, before the COVID-19 pandemic. The cells were cultured for 9 to 11 days before CD4+ T cells were isolated. Sequencing used immunoSEQ multiplex PCR; TCRdb keeps in-frame clones, though not all of them. Among roughly 20,000 clones listed, 60% to 85% were seen once. These receptors are not linked to any known antigen. Source material: CD4+ T cells from PBMCs, cultured in vitro. The source of these receptors is a human donor in good health.

This sequence joins TRBV10-3 and TRBJ2-2, with D uncertain. Trimming removed 2 bases from V and 6 bases from J, with 7 bases in between. This CDR3 is 13 amino acids long. Germline CDR1 is ENHRY and CDR2 is SYGVKD. CDR3 residues: CAISEKLPGELFF. The CDR3 DNA follows: TGTGCCATCAGTGAGAAACTTCCCGGGGAGCTGTTTTTT.

The chain carries TRBV19 and TRBJ2-1, with 9 bases lining up with TRBD2. With V trimmed by 4 bases and J by 1 base, 11 bases remained unmatched. The CDR3 covers 18 residues. Germline CDR1 reads LNHDA; CDR2 reads SQIVND (reference sequence). In DNA form, the CDR3 reads TGTGCCAGTAGTACTACTCAGCTAGCGGGGCCGTCCTACAATGAGCAGTTCTTC. This gives the protein CASSTTQLAGPSYNEQFF.

The chain links TRBV7-9 to TRBJ2-7; D is uncertain. There are 13 residues in the CDR3. V lost 1 base and J 5 bases, leaving 9 bases between the germline ends. From germline, CDR1 is SEHNR and CDR2 FQNEAQ (reference sequence). The CDR3 DNA is TGTGCCAGCAGCTTAGGGTCCGTGGACGAGCAGTACTTC. Amino acids: CASSLGSVDEQYF.

The V gene is TRBV14, the J gene TRBJ2-5; tentatively, D is TRBD1 (6 bases). Germline V CDR1 and CDR2: SGHDN, FVKESK. Deletions cut 0 bases from V and 5 bases from J, with 16 bases between. This CDR3 is 16 amino acids long. The CDR3 DNA reads TGTGCCAGCAGCCAAGACGAGTTTTGGGGGCCGGAGACCCAGTACTTC. Its translation is CASSQDEFWGPETQYF.

The chain is built from TRBV5-6 and TRBJ1-1; unclear D gene. Trimming pared 2 bases from V and 1 base from J, leaving 6 bases between. The CDR3 sequence is 13 residues long. CDR1 is SGHDT, CDR2 YYEEEE, per germline. The CDR3 loop is CASSFTENTEAFF. CDR3 sequence (DNA): TGTGCCAGCAGCTTTACAGAGAACACTGAAGCTTTCTTT.

The genes are TRBV5-1 and TRBJ2-1, with 11 positions matching TRBD2. This CDR3 is 16 amino acids long. Germline V lookup: CDR1 SGHRS, CDR2 YFSETQ. Germline trimming cut 4 bases from V and 10 bases from J; bases unmatched to any gene: 13. CDR3: CASSQTMGTSGQEQFF. Here the CDR3 DNA reads TGCGCCAGCAGCCAGACAATGGGGACTAGCGGACAAGAGCAGTTCTTC. Supplemented by reference TRBV5-1 and TRBJ2-1, the full variable domain reads KAGVTQTPRYLIKTRGQQVTLSCSPISGHRSVSWYQQTPGQGLQFLFEYFSETQRNKGNFPGRFSGRQFSNSRSEMNVSTLELGDSALYLCASSQTMGTSGQEQFFGPGTRLTVL.

This chain uses TRBV18 with TRBJ1-5; tentatively, D is TRBD1 (5 bases). CDR3 size: 13 residues. The ends were cut back, 1 base at V and 5 bases at J, with 6 bases in the middle. Germline loops: CDR1 KGHSH, CDR2 LQKENI. The CDR3 region is CASSPRGDQPQHF. The CDR3 region has the DNA TGTGCCAGCTCACCACGGGGGGATCAGCCCCAGCATTTT.

The chain employs TRBV10-3 and TRBJ2-1; 8 bases align to TRBD2. Trimming took 2 bases from V and 4 from J; bases not matched to a gene: 10. The CDR3 contains 17 residues. Germline V CDR1 and CDR2: ENHRY, SYGVKD. CDR3 loop: CAISEIPQASGYNEQFF. CDR3 sequence (DNA): TGTGCCATCAGTGAGATCCCACAGGCTAGCGGGTACAATGAGCAGTTCTTC.

This clone has only a few counts. This chain links TRBV4-1 with TRBJ1-5; TRBD1 agrees at 10 bases. J lost 2 bases, V lost 1 base, and 2 bases had no gene match. Germline values: CDR1 MGHRA, CDR2 YSYEKL. This CDR3 is 16 amino acids long. This chain's CDR3 is CASSQGDRGGNQPQHF. In DNA, the CDR3 is TGCGCCAGCAGCCAAGGGGACAGGGGTGGCAATCAGCCCCAGCATTTT.

This clone was observed a few times. The V call is TRBV10-3, the J call TRBJ2-7; D call uncertain. The CDR3 loop spans 15 amino acids. V was clipped by 2 bases and J by 0 bases, with 11 bases between them. The germline gives CDR1 ENHRY, CDR2 SYGVKD. CDR3 DNA sequence: TGTGCCATCAGTGAGCTCCGGGTCGGCTCCTACGAGCAGTACTTC. It encodes CAISELRVGSYEQYF.

The chain joins TRBV5-4 to TRBJ2-2; D is unresolved. The V end was cut by 3 bases, the J end by 1 base, with 7 bases between. From germline, CDR1 is SGHNT and CDR2 YYREEE (reference sequence). The CDR3 length is 14 residues. The CDR3 bases are TGTGCCAGCAGCTCGGCAGGGAACACCGGGGAGCTGTTTTTT. It yields the protein CASSSAGNTGELFF.

The chain combines TRBV28 with TRBJ1-4, with 10 bases fitting TRBD1. Germline V gene data show CDR1 as MDHEN and CDR2 as SYDVKM. J gave up 15 bases and V 6 bases, and 7 bases lay outside the gene matches. The CDR3 spans 12 residues. The CDR3 reads CASSREGQGVFF. The CDR3, as DNA: TGTGCCAGCAGCAGGGAAGGACAGGGGGTGTTTTTT.

This rearrangement joins TRBV15 to TRBJ2-1; D remains ambiguous. CDR1 is LNHNV and CDR2 is YYDKDF in the germline V gene (reference sequence). Between the trimmed V and J ends, which lost 0 bases and 9 bases, there was a span of 12 bases. The CDR3 has 14 amino acids. CDR3 residues: CATSRDLPTGEQFF. CDR3 coding DNA: TGTGCCACCAGCAGAGATCTCCCCACGGGTGAGCAGTTCTTC. The full variable domain, completed using reference TRBV15 and TRBJ2-1, is DAMVIQNPRYQVTQFGKPVTLSCSQTLNHNVMYWYQQKSSQAPKLLFHYYDKDFNNEADTPDNFQSRRPNTSFCFLDIRSPGLGDTAMYLCATSRDLPTGEQFFGPGTRLTVL.

This chain links TRBV19 with TRBJ2-1; 7 bases align to TRBD2. The germline V gene encodes CDR1 LNHDA and CDR2 SQIVND (reference sequence). J was trimmed by 7 bases and V by 5 bases; bases with no gene match: 8. CDR3 size: 14 residues. The DNA for the CDR3 is TGTGCCAGTAGTCCCCTAGCGGAATTGAATGAGCAGTTCTTC. Protein product: CASSPLAELNEQFF.

This clone was observed a handful of times. Here the CDR3 reads CASSQRTVNTGELFF. CDR3 bases: TGTGCCAGCAGTCAGCGGACAGTGAACACCGGGGAGCTGTTTTTT. The chain employs TRBV6-6 and TRBJ2-2, with D perhaps TRBD1 (6 bases). Germline assignment: CDR1 MNHNY and CDR2 SVGAGI (reference sequence). V was shortened by 5 bases and J by 1 base, with 11 bases between the two germline ends. CDR3 size: 15 residues.